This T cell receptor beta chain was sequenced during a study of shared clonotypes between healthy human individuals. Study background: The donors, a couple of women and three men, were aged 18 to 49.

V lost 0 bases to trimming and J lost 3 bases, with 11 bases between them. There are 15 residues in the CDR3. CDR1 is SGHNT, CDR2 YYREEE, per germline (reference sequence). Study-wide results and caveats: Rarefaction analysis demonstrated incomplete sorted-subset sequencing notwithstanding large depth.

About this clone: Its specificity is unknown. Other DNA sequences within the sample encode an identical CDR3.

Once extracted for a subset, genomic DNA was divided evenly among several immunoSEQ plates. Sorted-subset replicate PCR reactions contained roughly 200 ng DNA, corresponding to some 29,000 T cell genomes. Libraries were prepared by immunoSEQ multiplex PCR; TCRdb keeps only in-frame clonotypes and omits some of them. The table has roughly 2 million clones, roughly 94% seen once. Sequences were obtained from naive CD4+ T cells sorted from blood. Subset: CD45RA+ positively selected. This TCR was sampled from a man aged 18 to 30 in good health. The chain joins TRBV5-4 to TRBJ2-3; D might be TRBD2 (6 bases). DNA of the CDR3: TGTGCCAGCAGCTTGGCGCGGGGAGGTACAGATACGCAGTATTTT. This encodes CASSLARGGTDTQYF.